This T cell receptor (beta chain) is drawn from a study of cytomegalovirus exposure and HLA in healthy donors. Study as a whole: Clustering assigned about 76% of the approximately 430 genotyped donors to the Caucasian-associated ancestry cluster.

Overall study findings and caveats: Later findings reportedly placed an Asian-associated ancestry cluster below the 666-donor mean for N-insertions.

On this clone itself: Antigen unknown.

Germline CDR1 and CDR2: KGHSH and LQKENI. V was cut by 3 bases and J by 6 bases, with 11 bases left in between. The CDR3 length is 13 residues. PCR amplification relied on 60 Vbeta primers (plus 13 Jbeta primers). This table comes from immunoSEQ multiplex PCR, and its TCRdb copy is limited to in-frame clones, with some not included. The sample lists 100,000 to 150,000 clones, roughly 80% occurring once. V is TRBV18 and J is TRBJ1-2, with TRBD1 as a possible D gene (5 bases). The clonotype comes from a female donor in good health and CMV-seronegative. Sequencing input: PBMCs. DNA of the CDR3: TGTGCCAGCTCACCCCAGGGTGACCATGGCTACACCTTC. Its translation: CASSPQGDHGYTF.